This T cell receptor beta chain was identified in a study of T cells after yellow fever vaccination. Whole-study results and caveats: Repertoires obtained by FACS sorting could include abundant clonotypes that entered as contaminants from the bulk population. Clones that expanded after primary vaccination mostly reappeared after the booster (around 96% CD4, approximately 85% CD8).

TCRdb re-called the 5' RACE reads through MiXCR, storing one row per CDR3 protein. The sample holds over 110,000 distinct CDR3 sequences, roughly 8% seen once. This CDR3 spans 13 amino acids. In this sample, this clonotype turned up many times. Its antigen is undetermined. The clonotype originates from a man aged 25 to 40 who received the YFV17D yellow fever vaccine. Sequenced material: CD4+ T cells sorted from PBMCs, taken 5 days after the yellow fever booster vaccination. V and J are TRBV21-1 and TRBJ1-5; the table's TRBD1 call for D was not verified on the DNA. TRBV21-1 is listed as a pseudogene. CDR3 nucleotide sequence: TGTGCCAAGAGGGACAGGGATAGACAGCCCCAGCATTTT. Protein: CAKRDRDRQPQHF.